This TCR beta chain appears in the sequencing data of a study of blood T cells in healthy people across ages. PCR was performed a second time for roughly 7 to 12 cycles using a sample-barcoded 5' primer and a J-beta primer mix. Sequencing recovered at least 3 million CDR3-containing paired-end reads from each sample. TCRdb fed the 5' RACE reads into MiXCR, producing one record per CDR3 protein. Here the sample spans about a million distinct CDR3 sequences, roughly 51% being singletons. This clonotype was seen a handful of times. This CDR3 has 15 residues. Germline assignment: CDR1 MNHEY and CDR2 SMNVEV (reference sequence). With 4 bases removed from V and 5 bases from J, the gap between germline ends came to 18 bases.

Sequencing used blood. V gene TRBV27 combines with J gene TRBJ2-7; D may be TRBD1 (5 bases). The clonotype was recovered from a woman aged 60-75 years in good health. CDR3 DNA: TGTGCCAGCAGTTCCCTAGTTTGGACACCAAACGAGCAGTACTTC. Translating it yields CASSSLVWTPNEQYF.